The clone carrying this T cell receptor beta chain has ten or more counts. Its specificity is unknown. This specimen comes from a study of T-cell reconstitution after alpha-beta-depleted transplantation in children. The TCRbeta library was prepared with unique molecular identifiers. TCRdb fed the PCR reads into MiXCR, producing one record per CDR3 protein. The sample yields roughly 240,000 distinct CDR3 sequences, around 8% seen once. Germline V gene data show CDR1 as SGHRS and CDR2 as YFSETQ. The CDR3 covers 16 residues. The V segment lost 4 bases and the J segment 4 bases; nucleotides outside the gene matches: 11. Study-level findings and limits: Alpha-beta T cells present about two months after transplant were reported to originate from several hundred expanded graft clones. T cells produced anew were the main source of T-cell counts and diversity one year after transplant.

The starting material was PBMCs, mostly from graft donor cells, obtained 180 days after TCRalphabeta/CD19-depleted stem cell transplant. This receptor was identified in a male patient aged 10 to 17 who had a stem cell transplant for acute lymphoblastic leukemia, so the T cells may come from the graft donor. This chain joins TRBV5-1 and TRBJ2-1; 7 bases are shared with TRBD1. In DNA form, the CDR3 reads TGCGCCAGCAGCCAGCCGGGACAGATAAGGTACAATGAGCAGTTCTTC. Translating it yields CASSQPGQIRYNEQFF.